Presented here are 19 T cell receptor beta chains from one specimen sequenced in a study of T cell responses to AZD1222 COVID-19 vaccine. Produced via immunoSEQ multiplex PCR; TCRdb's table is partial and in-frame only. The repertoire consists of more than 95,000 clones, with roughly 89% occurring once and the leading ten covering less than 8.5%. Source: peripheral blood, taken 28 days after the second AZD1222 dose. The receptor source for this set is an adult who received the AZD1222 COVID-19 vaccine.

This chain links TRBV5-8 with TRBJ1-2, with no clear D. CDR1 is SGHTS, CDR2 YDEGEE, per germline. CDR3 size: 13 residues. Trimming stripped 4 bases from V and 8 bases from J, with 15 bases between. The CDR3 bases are TGTGCCAGCAGCGTATACAGCTATGTGGGCTACACCTTC. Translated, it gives CASSVYSYVGYTF. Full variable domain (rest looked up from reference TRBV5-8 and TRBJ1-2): EAGVTQSPTHLIKTRGQQATLRCSPISGHTSVYWYQQALGLGLQFLLWYDEGEERNRGNFPPRFSGRQFPNYSSELNVNALELEDSALYLCASSVYSYVGYTFGSGTRLTVV.

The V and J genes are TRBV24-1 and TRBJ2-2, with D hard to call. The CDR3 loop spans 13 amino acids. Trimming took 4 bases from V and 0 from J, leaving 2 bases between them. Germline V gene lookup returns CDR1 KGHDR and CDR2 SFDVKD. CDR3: CATSEPNTGELFF. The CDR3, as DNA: TGTGCCACCAGTGAACCGAACACCGGGGAGCTGTTTTTT.

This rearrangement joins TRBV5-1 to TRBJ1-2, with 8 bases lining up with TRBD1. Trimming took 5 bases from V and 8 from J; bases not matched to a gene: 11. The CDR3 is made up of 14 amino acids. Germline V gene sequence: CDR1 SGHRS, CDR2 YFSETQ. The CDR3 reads CASRLGQAAGGYTF. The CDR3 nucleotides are TGCGCCAGCAGGCTGGGACAGGCCGCTGGGGGCTACACCTTC.

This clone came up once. This CDR3 reads CASSYGWLAGHNEQFF. The CDR3 DNA reads as TGTGCCAGCAGTTATGGGTGGCTAGCGGGACACAATGAGCAGTTCTTC. The V and J genes are TRBV6-2 or TRBV6-3 and TRBJ2-1; the match to TRBD2 covers 9 bases. Germline CDR1 MNHEY, CDR2 SVGEGT. V gave up 3 bases and J gave up 5 bases; unmatched junction bases: 8. The CDR3 consists of 16 residues.

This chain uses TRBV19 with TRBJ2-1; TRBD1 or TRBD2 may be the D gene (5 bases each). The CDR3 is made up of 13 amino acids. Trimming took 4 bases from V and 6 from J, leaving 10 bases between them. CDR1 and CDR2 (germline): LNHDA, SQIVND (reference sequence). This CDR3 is CASSTLGVNEQFF. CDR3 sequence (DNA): TGTGCCAGTAGTACACTGGGGGTCAATGAGCAGTTCTTC.

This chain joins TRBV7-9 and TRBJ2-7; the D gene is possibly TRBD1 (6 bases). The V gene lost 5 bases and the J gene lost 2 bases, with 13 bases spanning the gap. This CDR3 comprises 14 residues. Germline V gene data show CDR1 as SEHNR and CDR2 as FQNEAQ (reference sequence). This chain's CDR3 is CASSPWTVTYEQYF. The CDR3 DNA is TGTGCCAGCAGCCCGTGGACAGTTACCTACGAGCAGTACTTC.

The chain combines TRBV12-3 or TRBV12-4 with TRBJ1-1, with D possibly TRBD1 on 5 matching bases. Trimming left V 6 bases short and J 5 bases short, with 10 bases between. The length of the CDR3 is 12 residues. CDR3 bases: TGTGCCAGCAGGATTGGGGGAACTGAAGCTTTCTTT. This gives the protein CASRIGGTEAFF.

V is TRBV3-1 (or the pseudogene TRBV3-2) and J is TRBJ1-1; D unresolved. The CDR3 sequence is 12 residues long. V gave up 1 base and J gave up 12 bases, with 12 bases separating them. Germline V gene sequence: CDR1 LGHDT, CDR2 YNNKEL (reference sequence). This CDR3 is CASSQAPQRSFF. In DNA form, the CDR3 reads TGTGCCAGCAGCCAAGCGCCACAGAGATCTTTCTTT.

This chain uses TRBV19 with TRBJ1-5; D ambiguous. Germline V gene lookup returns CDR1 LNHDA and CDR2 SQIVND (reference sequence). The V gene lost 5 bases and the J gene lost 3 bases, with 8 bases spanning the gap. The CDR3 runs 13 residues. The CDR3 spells CASSAGFNQPQHF. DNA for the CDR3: TGTGCCAGTAGTGCGGGGTTCAATCAGCCCCAGCATTTT.

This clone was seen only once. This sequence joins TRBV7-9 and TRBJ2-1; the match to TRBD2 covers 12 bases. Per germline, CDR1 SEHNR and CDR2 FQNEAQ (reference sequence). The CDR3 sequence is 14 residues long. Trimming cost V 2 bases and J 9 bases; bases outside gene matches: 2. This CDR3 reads CASSLKLAGGEQFF. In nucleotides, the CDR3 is TGTGCCAGCAGCTTAAAACTAGCGGGGGGTGAGCAGTTCTTC.

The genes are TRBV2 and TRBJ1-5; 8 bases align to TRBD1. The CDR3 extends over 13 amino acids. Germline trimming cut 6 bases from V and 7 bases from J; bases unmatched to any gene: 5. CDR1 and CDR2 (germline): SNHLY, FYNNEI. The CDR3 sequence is CASSRGRGQPQHF. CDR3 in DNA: TGTGCCAGCAGCAGGGGGCGCGGACAGCCCCAGCATTTT.

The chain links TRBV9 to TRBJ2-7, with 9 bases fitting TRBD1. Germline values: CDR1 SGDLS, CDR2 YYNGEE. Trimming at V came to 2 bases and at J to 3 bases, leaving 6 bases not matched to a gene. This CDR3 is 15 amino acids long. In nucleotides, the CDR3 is TGTGCCAGCAGCGTCCGCCCGGGACAGGGCTACGAGCAGTACTTC. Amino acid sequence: CASSVRPGQGYEQYF.

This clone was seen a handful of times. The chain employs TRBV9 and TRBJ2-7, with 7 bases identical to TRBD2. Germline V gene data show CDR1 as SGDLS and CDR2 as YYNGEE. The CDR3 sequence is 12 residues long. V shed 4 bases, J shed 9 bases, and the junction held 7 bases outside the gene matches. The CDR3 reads CASSPGGLVQYF. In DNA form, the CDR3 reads TGTGCCAGCAGCCCCGGGGGGTTGGTGCAGTACTTC.

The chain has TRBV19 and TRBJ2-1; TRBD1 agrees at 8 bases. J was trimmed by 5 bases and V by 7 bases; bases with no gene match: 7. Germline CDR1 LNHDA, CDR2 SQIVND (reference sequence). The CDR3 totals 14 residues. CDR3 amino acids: CASKTRDRNNEQFF. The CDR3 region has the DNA TGTGCCAGTAAAACCCGGGACAGGAACAATGAGCAGTTCTTC.

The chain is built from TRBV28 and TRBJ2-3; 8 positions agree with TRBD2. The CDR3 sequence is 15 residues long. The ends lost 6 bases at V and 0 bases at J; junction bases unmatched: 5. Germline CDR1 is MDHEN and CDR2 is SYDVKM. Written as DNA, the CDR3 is TGTGCCAGCAGAGGACTAGCCGACAGCACAGATACGCAGTATTTT. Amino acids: CASRGLADSTDTQYF. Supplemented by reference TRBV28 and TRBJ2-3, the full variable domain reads DVKVTQSSRYLVKRTGEKVFLECVQDMDHENMFWYRQDPGLGLRLIYFSYDVKMKEKGDIPEGYSVSREKKERFSLILESASTNQTSMYLCASRGLADSTDTQYFGPGTRLTVL.

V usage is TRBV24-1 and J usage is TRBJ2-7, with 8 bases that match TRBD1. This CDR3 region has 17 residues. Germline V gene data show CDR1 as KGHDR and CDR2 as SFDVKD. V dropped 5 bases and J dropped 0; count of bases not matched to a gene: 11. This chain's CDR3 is CATSVPVGQGPSYEQYF. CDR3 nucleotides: TGTGCCACCAGTGTCCCCGTAGGACAGGGACCCTCCTACGAGCAGTACTTC.

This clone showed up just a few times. The CDR3 DNA reads as TGTGCCAGCAGTTCTTACAGGGGGCTCGGCAATCAGCCCCAGCATTTT. Encoded protein: CASSSYRGLGNQPQHF. The rearrangement joins TRBV28 to TRBJ1-5; 9 bases fit TRBD1. V was clipped by 4 bases and J by 2 bases; unmatched bases: 6. Germline V gene data show CDR1 as MDHEN and CDR2 as SYDVKM. The CDR3 is made up of 16 amino acids.

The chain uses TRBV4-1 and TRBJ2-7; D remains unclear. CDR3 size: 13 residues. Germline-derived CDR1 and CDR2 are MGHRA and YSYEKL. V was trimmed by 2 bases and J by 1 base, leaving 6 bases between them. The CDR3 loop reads CASSQTDSYEQYF. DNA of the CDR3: TGCGCCAGCAGCCAAACAGATTCCTACGAGCAGTACTTC.

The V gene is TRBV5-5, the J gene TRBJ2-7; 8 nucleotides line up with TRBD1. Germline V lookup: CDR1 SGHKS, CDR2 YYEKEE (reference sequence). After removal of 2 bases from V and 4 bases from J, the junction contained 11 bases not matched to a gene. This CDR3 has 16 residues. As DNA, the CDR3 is TGTGCCAGCAGCTTCCCCAGGGACAGGCATAGGTACGAGCAGTACTTC. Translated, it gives CASSFPRDRHRYEQYF. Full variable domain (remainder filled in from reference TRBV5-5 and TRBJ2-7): DAGVTQSPTHLIKTRGQQVTLRCSPISGHKSVSWYQQVLGQGPQFIFQYYEKEERGRGNFPDRFSARQFPNYSSELNVNALLLGDSALYLCASSFPRDRHRYEQYFGPGTRLTVT.